This entry lists 25 T cell receptor beta chains sequenced from one sample in a study of identical twins. From the 5' RACE reads, TCRdb called clonotypes with MiXCR, one entry per CDR3 protein. Altogether around 280,000 distinct CDR3 sequences are present, more than 6.5% being singletons, with the ten largest covering approximately 2%. These data also featured in a second study, about yellow fever vaccine responses in identical twins.

The sample consisted of memory (CD45RO+) T cells sorted from blood. The receptors come from a woman aged 18 to 35 in good health.

This clonotype was seen more than once but under ten times. J is TRBJ1-4 and V is TRBV6-1; TRBD1 matches 8 bases. V lost 4 bases and J lost 8; bases outside the gene matches: 6. This CDR3 has 14 amino acids. Germline CDR1 reads MNHNS; CDR2 reads SASEGT. As DNA, the CDR3 is TGTGCCAGCAGTGTACAGGGGGGTCAGGAAAAACTGTTTTTT. Its translation is CASSVQGGQEKLFF.

This sequence joins TRBV20-1 and TRBJ1-6; 9 positions agree with TRBD1. Losses at the gene ends were 3 bases for V and 0 bases for J; bases not matched to a gene: 6. The CDR3 has 17 amino acids. Germline CDR1 reads DFQATT; CDR2 reads SNEGSKA (reference sequence). In nucleotides, the CDR3 is TGCAGTGCTAGGGGGTGGACAGGGGTCTCCTATAATTCACCCCTCCACTTT. This gives the protein CSARGWTGVSYNSPLHF.

This clonotype was recorded at least ten times. The genes are TRBV29-1 and TRBJ2-5; 12 bases are shared with TRBD2. The V gene's germline CDR1 is SQVTM and CDR2 ANQGSEA. J lost 5 bases, V lost 6 bases, and 4 bases had no gene match. This CDR3 is 13 amino acids long. The CDR3 bases are TGCAGCGTCGGACTAGCGGGAAGTGAGACCCAGTACTTC. Protein sequence: CSVGLAGSETQYF. The full variable domain, rest sourced from reference TRBV29-1 and TRBJ2-5, is SAVISQKPSRDICQRGTSLTIQCQVDSQVTMMFWYRQQPGQSLTLIATANQGSEATYESGFVIDKFPISRPNLTFSTLTVSNMSPEDSSIYLCSVGLAGSETQYFGPGTRLLVL.

This clonotype has more than one count but fewer than ten. The chain recombines TRBV7-9 with TRBJ1-3; D unresolved. Looked up from germline, CDR1 is SEHNR and CDR2 is FQNEAQ (reference sequence). The V gene lost 0 bases and the J gene lost 4 bases, with 4 bases spanning the gap. This CDR3 contains 13 residues. The CDR3, as DNA: TGTGCCAGCAGCTTAGCTACGGGAAACACCATATATTTT. This translates into CASSLATGNTIYF.

The table lists this clonotype with a few counts. The chain is built from TRBV28 and TRBJ2-7; TRBD1 might be the D (6 bases). This CDR3 has 14 residues. The ends were cut back, 5 bases at V and 3 bases at J, with 14 bases in the middle. CDR1 and CDR2 (germline): MDHEN, SYDVKM. DNA for the CDR3: TGTGCCAGCAGTCCTGGGGACACCAACTACGAGCAGTACGTC. Translating gives CASSPGDTNYEQYV.

This clonotype turned up a few times. J is TRBJ1-1 and V is TRBV5-1; TRBD1 aligns across 8 bases. CDR3 size: 16 residues. V shed 3 bases and J 1 base; nucleotides not matched to a gene: 8. Germline V lookup: CDR1 SGHRS, CDR2 YFSETQ. In nucleotides, the CDR3 is TGCGCCAGCAGCTCCTTGACAGGGGACGGGAACACTGAAGCTTTCTTT. This encodes CASSSLTGDGNTEAFF.

This clonotype has at least ten counts. The chain uses TRBV7-3 and TRBJ2-2; possibly TRBD2 for D (5 bases). CDR1 is SGHTA and CDR2 is FQGTGA in the germline V gene. Trimming cost V 4 bases and J 3 bases, with 15 bases left between them. This CDR3 region has 16 residues. The CDR3 sequence: CASSSPSAGDTGELFF. DNA for the CDR3: TGTGCCAGCAGCTCACCGTCGGCGGGTGACACCGGGGAGCTGTTTTTT.

V gene TRBV12-3 or TRBV12-4 combines with J gene TRBJ1-1, with a possible D match to TRBD1 (6 bases). Trimming removed 5 bases at V and 0 bases at J, with 16 bases between. This CDR3 is 16 amino acids long. The CDR3 DNA is TGTGCCAGCAGTGTTAGTCGACAGGCGATGAACACTGAAGCTTTCTTT. The encoded protein is CASSVSRQAMNTEAFF.

This clonotype has ten or more counts. The chain is built from TRBV28 and TRBJ1-2; no clear D gene. Germline values: CDR1 MDHEN, CDR2 SYDVKM. V was pared by 6 bases and J by 8 bases, with 16 bases between. The CDR3 totals 13 residues. CDR3 DNA: TGTGCCAGCAGGGACGCTCTCATGTGGGGCTACACCTTC. It yields the protein CASRDALMWGYTF.

This clonotype turned up a few times. The chain uses TRBV12-3 or TRBV12-4 and TRBJ2-4, with a weak D call TRBD1 (6 bases). The CDR3 extends over 17 amino acids. V gave up 3 bases and J gave up 7 bases, with 22 bases separating them. CDR3 protein: CASSFGLGGSGGNIQYF. The DNA for the CDR3 is TGTGCCAGCAGTTTTGGGCTAGGGGGATCAGGTGGGAACATTCAGTACTTC.

The rearrangement joins TRBV5-4 to TRBJ2-1, with D possibly matching TRBD1 (5 bases). The CDR3 is 15 amino acids. Germline V lookup: CDR1 SGHNT, CDR2 YYREEE (reference sequence). V was clipped by 4 bases and J by 3 bases, with 14 bases between them. This CDR3 reads CASSQGAESYNEQFF. CDR3 coding DNA: TGTGCCAGCAGCCAGGGTGCAGAAAGCTACAATGAGCAGTTCTTC. The full variable domain, completed using reference TRBV5-4 and TRBJ2-1, is ETGVTQSPTHLIKTRGQQVTLRCSSQSGHNTVSWYQQALGQGPQFIFQYYREEENGRGNFPPRFSGLQFPNYSSELNVNALELDDSALYLCASSQGAESYNEQFFGPGTRLTVL.

This clonotype was recorded at least ten times. The chain is built from TRBV20-1 and TRBJ2-4; TRBD2 might be the D (5 bases). Germline CDR1 DFQATT, CDR2 SNEGSKA (reference sequence). The V and J ends lost 6 bases and 4 bases respectively, with 16 bases between them. The CDR3 consists of 14 residues. Here the CDR3 reads CSAQTRRGKNIQYF. The CDR3 DNA reads TGCAGTGCACAAACTCGACGGGGAAAAAACATTCAGTACTTC.

There are a few counts of this clonotype. The rearrangement joins TRBV6-4 to TRBJ2-2; D gene uncertain. The CDR3 totals 16 residues. The germline V gene has CDR1 MRHNA and CDR2 SNTAGT. The germline V and J ends were trimmed by 3 bases and 2 bases, with 13 bases remaining between them. The DNA of the CDR3 is TGTGCCAGCAGTGAAAGTACGGACCCCAACACCGGGGAGCTGTTTTTT. Amino acids: CASSESTDPNTGELFF.

The chain joins TRBV19 to TRBJ1-4; the D is unclear. Germline loops: CDR1 LNHDA, CDR2 SQIVND (reference sequence). The CDR3 is made up of 14 amino acids. The V gene lost 6 bases and the J gene lost 8 bases, with 16 bases spanning the gap. The CDR3 here is CASRTSASYEKLFF. The CDR3 DNA follows: TGTGCCAGTAGAACCTCGGCCTCATACGAAAAACTGTTTTTT.

The chain joins TRBV7-8 to TRBJ2-6; 7 bases are shared with TRBD1. Looked up from germline, CDR1 is SGHVS and CDR2 is FQNEAQ. Losses at the gene ends were 3 bases for V and 3 bases for J; bases not matched to a gene: 5. CDR3 length: 16 residues. The CDR3 DNA is TGTGCCAGCAGCTTCGGCAGGGGGTATGGGGCCAACGTCCTGACTTTC. Its protein product is CASSFGRGYGANVLTF.

The chain employs TRBV24-1 and TRBJ2-3; 10 bases are shared with TRBD2. The CDR3 runs 18 residues. Looked up from germline, CDR1 is KGHDR and CDR2 is SFDVKD. Unmatched junction bases numbered 8, after V lost 3 bases and J lost 0 bases. In DNA form, the CDR3 reads TGTGCCACCAGTGATGAGCGGGAGGGCCCAATTAGCACAGATACGCAGTATTTT. Amino acid sequence: CATSDEREGPISTDTQYF.

This clonotype was picked up many times. The chain combines TRBV7-2 with TRBJ2-3; 8 positions match TRBD2. Germline V gene sequence: CDR1 SGHTA, CDR2 FQGNSA. V was pared by 4 bases and J by 6 bases, with 9 bases of the junction left unmatched. The CDR3 covers 15 residues. Written as DNA, the CDR3 is TGTGCCAGCAGCTCAGCGGGAGTTCGCAGGGATACGCAGTATTTT. This gives the protein CASSSAGVRRDTQYF.

Many counts were recorded for this clonotype. The chain couples TRBV5-1 to TRBJ1-6; unclear D gene. Germline V lookup: CDR1 SGHRS, CDR2 YFSETQ. Trimming took 4 bases from V and 9 from J, leaving 17 bases between them. This CDR3 spans 15 amino acids. The CDR3 nucleotides are TGCGCCAGCAGCACCGACGGGGTGCAGCCTTCACCCCTCCACTTT. Encoded protein: CASSTDGVQPSPLHF. Supplemented by reference TRBV5-1 and TRBJ1-6, the full variable domain reads KAGVTQTPRYLIKTRGQQVTLSCSPISGHRSVSWYQQTPGQGLQFLFEYFSETQRNKGNFPGRFSGRQFSNSRSEMNVSTLELGDSALYLCASSTDGVQPSPLHFGNGTRLTVT.

The chain joins TRBV20-1 to TRBJ2-1; 10 bases are a match to TRBD2. This CDR3 is built from 14 residues. Germline CDR1 reads DFQATT; CDR2 reads SNEGSKA (reference sequence). Unmatched junction bases numbered 7, after V lost 3 bases and J lost 8 bases. The CDR3 sequence is CSASKAGGLHEQFF. CDR3 bases: TGCAGTGCTAGTAAAGCGGGGGGGCTCCATGAGCAGTTCTTC.

This clonotype appeared a few times. This sequence joins TRBV19 and TRBJ2-2; D is unresolved. The CDR3 has 13 residues. Between the trimmed V and J ends, which lost 5 bases and 6 bases, there was a span of 10 bases. Looked up from germline, CDR1 is LNHDA and CDR2 is SQIVND (reference sequence). The CDR3 sequence: CASSSLAAGELFF. The CDR3, as DNA: TGTGCCAGTAGTTCCCTTGCCGCCGGGGAGCTGTTTTTT.

J is TRBJ1-5 and V is TRBV2, with D tentatively TRBD1 (5 bases). CDR3 size: 14 residues. Germline V gene lookup returns CDR1 SNHLY and CDR2 FYNNEI. V shed 7 bases and J shed 5 bases, with 15 bases lying between them. The CDR3 nucleotides are TGTGCCAGCAATGGGGCGACGGTCCATCAGCCCCAGCATTTT. This gives the protein CASNGATVHQPQHF.

This clonotype was seen only a few times. The chain links TRBV12-3 or TRBV12-4 to TRBJ1-1; 12 nucleotides agree with TRBD1. This CDR3 contains 15 residues. The V and J ends lost 4 bases and 11 bases, in that order; junction bases with no gene match: 11. The CDR3 coding sequence is TGTGCCAGCAGTTGGGCTTCCGGGACAGGGGGCTGGGCTTTCTTT. It specifies CASSWASGTGGWAFF.

The sample holds many counts of this clonotype. The chain has TRBV12-3 or TRBV12-4 and TRBJ2-7; D gene uncertain. The germline V and J ends were trimmed by 2 bases and 6 bases, with 8 bases remaining between them. This CDR3 comprises 12 residues. CDR3 DNA sequence: TGTGCCAGCAGTTTAAGGGTCAGCGAGCAGTACTTC. This codes for CASSLRVSEQYF.

This clonotype occurred many times. The chain combines TRBV12-3 or TRBV12-4 with TRBJ1-3; D remains unclear. V was shortened by 6 bases and J by 6 bases, with 12 bases between the two germline ends. CDR3 length: 13 amino acids. For the CDR3, the DNA is TGTGCCAGCAGCGCCGGGCAATCAAACACCATATATTTT. Its translation is CASSAGQSNTIYF.

The sample holds many counts of this clonotype. The rearrangement uses TRBV5-1 and TRBJ2-7; tentatively, D is TRBD2 (5 bases). The length of the CDR3 is 17 residues. The germline V and J ends were trimmed by 0 bases and 2 bases, with 18 bases remaining between them. The germline gives CDR1 SGHRS, CDR2 YFSETQ. The CDR3 DNA is TGCGCCAGCAGCTTGGCCGGATCTCGGGGTAAAACCTACGAGCAGTACGTC. Residues: CASSLAGSRGKTYEQYV.